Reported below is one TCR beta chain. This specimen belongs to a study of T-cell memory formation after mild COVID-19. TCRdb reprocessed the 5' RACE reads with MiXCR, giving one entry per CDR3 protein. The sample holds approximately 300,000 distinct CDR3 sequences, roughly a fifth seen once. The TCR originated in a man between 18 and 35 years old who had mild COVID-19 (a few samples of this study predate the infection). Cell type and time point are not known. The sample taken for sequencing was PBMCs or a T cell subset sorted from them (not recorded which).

The CDR3 DNA reads TGTGCCAGCAGTTATTCGGAGGGCTACGGCGAGCAGTACTTC. Protein: CASSYSEGYGEQYF. The genes are TRBV6-5 and TRBJ2-7, with D tentatively TRBD2 (6 bases). V was trimmed by 3 bases and J by 6 bases, leaving 15 bases between them. This CDR3 spans 14 amino acids. Looked up from germline, CDR1 is MNHEY and CDR2 is SVGAGI.